This T cell receptor (beta chain) was captured by sequencing in a study of blood T cells in healthy people across ages. Whole-study findings and limits: What prevented conclusive comparison of naive and antigen-experienced cells was that PBMCs were unsorted.

A J-beta primer mix and a sample-barcoded 5' primer were used in a second PCR of about 7 to 12 cycles. Researchers report that each sample yielded at least 2.5 million CDR3-containing paired-end reads. TCRdb re-analysed the 5' RACE reads in MiXCR, keeping a single row per CDR3 protein. The sample lists about 970,000 distinct CDR3 sequences; 45% to 60% were seen once. Roughly 9.2 milliliters was the volume of peripheral blood drawn from each donor. Researchers report isolating at least 6.5 million PBMCs per sample. Between the trimmed V and J ends, which lost 3 bases and 8 bases, there was a span of 16 bases. The CDR3 runs to 14 residues. About this clonotype itself: Its specificity is unknown.

This chain links TRBV12-3 or TRBV12-4 with TRBJ1-1; perhaps TRBD1 as D (5 bases). This sequence was found in a woman in her fifties or sixties in good health. The sample taken for sequencing was blood. In DNA, the CDR3 is TGTGCCAGCAGTTTCACGATCGACAGCCCGGAAGCTTTCTTT. Its protein product is CASSFTIDSPEAFF.